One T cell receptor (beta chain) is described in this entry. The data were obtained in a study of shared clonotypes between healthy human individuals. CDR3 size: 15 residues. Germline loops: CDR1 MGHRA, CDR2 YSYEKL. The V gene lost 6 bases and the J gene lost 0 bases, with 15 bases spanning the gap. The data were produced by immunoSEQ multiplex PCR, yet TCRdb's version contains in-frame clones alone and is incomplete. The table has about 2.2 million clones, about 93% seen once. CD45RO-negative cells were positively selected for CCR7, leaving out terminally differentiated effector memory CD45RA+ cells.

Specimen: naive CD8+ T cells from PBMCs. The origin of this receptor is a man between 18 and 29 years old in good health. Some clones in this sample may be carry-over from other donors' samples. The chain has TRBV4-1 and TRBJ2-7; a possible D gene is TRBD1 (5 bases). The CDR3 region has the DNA TGCGCCAGCAGTATCGACAGCCTCCGCTCCTACGAGCAGTACTTC. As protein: CASSIDSLRSYEQYF.